One and the same sample provided the 27 T cell receptor beta chains below, sequenced in a study of control samples from healthy donors and cancer patients (dated by TCRdb to 2018 to 2020). Receptor libraries were prepared by the immunoSEQ multiplex PCR assay. What TCRdb holds here is the immuneACCESS table cut down to in-frame rearrangements. Part of the clones is not present; checked against another copy, under half of the missing clones reflect an unresolved V gene, and the others are unexplained. The sample contains over 150,000 clones, approximately 96% of them found a single time. The biggest ten clones account for 5.5% to 6% of the sample. The specimen sequenced was blood. Source of these receptors: a man aged 40-49 years in good health.

This clone was seen once. The V and J genes are TRBV6-2 or TRBV6-3 and TRBJ2-3, with TRBD2 as a possible D gene (6 bases). The CDR3 sequence is 15 residues long. V gave up 4 bases and J gave up 3 bases, with 14 bases separating them. Germline values: CDR1 MNHEY, CDR2 SVGEGT. The CDR3: CASSLTGGVTDTQYF. The CDR3 bases are TGTGCCAGCAGTTTAACCGGGGGTGTGACAGATACGCAGTATTTT.

V gene TRBV12-3 or TRBV12-4 combines with J gene TRBJ2-1, with D perhaps TRBD1 (6 bases). This CDR3 region has 13 residues. V lost 11 bases to trimming and J lost 4 bases, with 15 bases between them. CDR3 sequence (DNA): TGTGCCTCCGGGACATCCTTTTACAATGAGCAGTTCTTC. It yields the protein CASGTSFYNEQFF.

The chain joins TRBV7-9 to TRBJ1-2; D not resolved. The CDR3 extends over 13 amino acids. Germline CDR1 is SEHNR and CDR2 is FQNEAQ (reference sequence). V gave up 3 bases and J gave up 0 bases, with 5 bases separating them. The CDR3 sequence: CASSFGANYGYTF. CDR3 nucleotide sequence: TGTGCCAGCAGCTTTGGCGCTAACTATGGCTACACCTTC.

As regards this clone: The sample carries other DNA sequences with the same CDR3. The chain uses TRBV7-2 and TRBJ1-5, with TRBD1 as a possible D gene (5 bases). CDR1 is SGHTA and CDR2 is FQGNSA in the germline V gene. V was cut by 4 bases and J by 4 bases, with 8 bases left in between. This CDR3 has 13 amino acids. The CDR3 DNA follows: TGTGCCAGCAGCTCCCAGGGAAATCAGCCCCAGCATTTT. It is translated as CASSSQGNQPQHF.

The chain joins TRBV12-3 or TRBV12-4 to TRBJ1-4; TRBD1 might be the D (5 bases). The CDR3 contains 12 residues. V was trimmed by 5 bases and J by 8 bases, leaving 9 bases between them. The CDR3 nucleotides are TGTGCCAGCAGTCCGGGACTGGAAAAACTGTTTTTT. Amino acid sequence: CASSPGLEKLFF.

V is TRBV6-5 and J is TRBJ1-1; D might be TRBD1 (5 bases). This CDR3 contains 13 residues. The V end lost 2 bases, the J end lost 3 bases, and 7 bases lay between the germline ends. Germline lookup yields CDR1 MNHEY and CDR2 SVGAGI. This CDR3 is CASSYAGHTEAFF. CDR3 nucleotide sequence: TGTGCCAGCAGTTACGCGGGGCACACTGAAGCTTTCTTT.

J is TRBJ2-1 and V is TRBV5-8; TRBD1 is a possible D gene (6 bases). CDR1 and CDR2 (germline): SGHTS, YDEGEE. This CDR3 has 17 amino acids. The ends were cut back, 3 bases at V and 0 bases at J, with 16 bases in the middle. CDR3 amino acids: CASSYLLTGSSYNEQFF. CDR3 bases: TGTGCCAGCAGCTACCTATTAACAGGGAGCTCCTACAATGAGCAGTTCTTC.

CDR3 nucleotides: TGTGCCAGCAGCCAAGATATAAAGGACGGTAGAAAAATTTGGTCCTACAATGAGCAGTTCTTC. Amino acid sequence: CASSQDIKDGRKIWSYNEQFF. The chain is built from TRBV14 and TRBJ2-1; D is unclear. This CDR3 is built from 21 residues. Germline lookup yields CDR1 SGHDN and CDR2 FVKESK. Trimming took 0 bases from V and 1 from J, leaving 25 bases between them.

The chain has TRBV5-1 and TRBJ2-3, with TRBD1 matching 8 bases. CDR3 length: 18 amino acids. With V trimmed by 1 base and J by 4 bases, 14 bases remained unmatched. Germline V CDR1 and CDR2: SGHRS, YFSETQ. The CDR3 region has the DNA TGCGCCAGCAGCTTGTACCCCCAGGACAGGGACTTTCCAGATACGCAGTATTTT. Residues: CASSLYPQDRDFPDTQYF.

This clone was observed once. The chain carries TRBV28 and TRBJ1-5; the D gene is possibly TRBD1 (6 bases). Germline assignment: CDR1 MDHEN and CDR2 SYDVKM. The CDR3 has 15 residues. V lost 11 bases and J 4 bases, leaving 21 bases between the germline ends. CDR3 sequence: CAGGSETGANQPQHF. In nucleotides, the CDR3 is TGTGCCGGGGGTTCTGAGACAGGAGCTAATCAGCCCCAGCATTTT.

The rearrangement uses TRBV6-5 and TRBJ1-5; D ambiguous. The CDR3 totals 14 residues. The germline gives CDR1 MNHEY, CDR2 SVGAGI. The ends were cut back, 5 bases at V and 6 bases at J, with 14 bases in the middle. The CDR3 reads CASSPVSRGQPQHF. The CDR3 nucleotides are TGTGCCAGCAGTCCTGTCTCCCGGGGTCAGCCCCAGCATTTT.

The chain joins TRBV4-3 to TRBJ2-6; 11 nucleotides match TRBD2. The CDR3 extends over 17 amino acids. V shed 4 bases, J shed 2 bases, and the junction held 4 bases outside the gene matches. CDR1 and CDR2 (germline): LGHNA, YSLEER. CDR3 sequence: CASSRVAGGTGANVLTF. DNA of the CDR3: TGCGCCAGCAGCCGGGTAGCGGGGGGGACTGGGGCCAACGTCCTGACTTTC.

J is TRBJ2-3 and V is TRBV24-1; unclear D gene. The ends were cut back, 2 bases at V and 0 bases at J, with 5 bases in the middle. The CDR3 covers 14 residues. CDR1 and CDR2 (germline): KGHDR, SFDVKD. The CDR3: CATSDYSSTDTQYF. The CDR3 DNA reads TGTGCCACCAGTGATTATTCTAGCACAGATACGCAGTATTTT.

The rearrangement uses TRBV5-4 and TRBJ2-3; D remains unclear. The germline V and J ends were trimmed by 4 bases and 4 bases, with 13 bases remaining between them. Germline loops: CDR1 SGHNT, CDR2 YYREEE (reference sequence). The CDR3 totals 14 residues. For the CDR3, the DNA is TGTGCCAGCAGCGGCGTGGGTGTGGCAGATACGCAGTATTTT. Translated: CASSGVGVADTQYF.

The chain has TRBV19 and TRBJ1-1, with D maybe TRBD1 (6 bases). The CDR3 length is 15 residues. V dropped 3 bases and J dropped 5 bases, with 16 bases sitting between them. Germline CDR1 reads LNHDA; CDR2 reads SQIVND (reference sequence). CDR3 sequence: CASSIGGLRGTEAFF. The CDR3 DNA is TGTGCCAGTAGTATCGGGGGACTAAGGGGGACTGAAGCTTTCTTT.

The rearrangement joins TRBV5-6 to TRBJ2-2; D could derive from TRBD1 or TRBD2 (6 bases each). V gave up 3 bases and J gave up 6 bases, with 9 bases separating them. CDR3 size: 13 residues. CDR1 is SGHDT, CDR2 YYEEEE, per germline. CDR3 in amino acids: CASSWGAPGELFF. CDR3 nucleotide sequence: TGTGCCAGCAGCTGGGGGGCGCCCGGGGAGCTGTTTTTT.

The chain has TRBV5-4 and TRBJ2-7; 7 nucleotides align to TRBD1. Germline V gives CDR1 SGHNT, CDR2 YYREEE (reference sequence). The CDR3 is 15 residues long. After removal of 1 base from V and 2 bases from J, the junction contained 6 bases not matched to a gene. The CDR3: CASSLYLRGTYEQYF. In DNA form, the CDR3 reads TGTGCCAGCAGCTTGTACCTCAGGGGGACCTACGAGCAGTACTTC.

CDR3 amino acids: CASDRTYEQYF. The CDR3 nucleotides read TGCGCCAGCGACAGGACCTACGAGCAGTACTTC. The V gene is TRBV23-1, the J gene TRBJ2-7; D is possibly TRBD1 (6 bases). TRBV23-1 is an ORF, and what it does is uncertain. V lost 8 bases and J lost 2, with 7 bases in between. The CDR3 runs to 11 residues.

The CDR3 loop is CASSIMTGWYTEAFF. The DNA of the CDR3 is TGTGCCAGTAGTATAATGACAGGTTGGTACACTGAAGCTTTCTTT. The V call is TRBV19, the J call TRBJ1-1; tentative D call: TRBD1 (6 bases). V lost 2 bases and J 3 bases, leaving 13 bases between the germline ends. The CDR3 is 15 amino acids. CDR1 is LNHDA, CDR2 SQIVND, per germline (reference sequence). Supplemented by reference TRBV19 and TRBJ1-1, the full variable domain reads DGGITQSPKYLFRKEGQNVTLSCEQNLNHDAMYWYRQDPGQGLRLIYYSQIVNDFQKGDIAEGYSVSREKKESFPLTVTSAQKNPTAFYLCASSIMTGWYTEAFFGQGTRLTVV.

This rearrangement joins TRBV5-1 to TRBJ2-1; possible D gene TRBD2, 6 bases. V was pared by 1 base and J by 6 bases, with 8 bases between. This CDR3 has 13 residues. In germline, CDR1 is SGHRS, CDR2 YFSETQ. The CDR3 nucleotides read TGCGCCAGCAGCTTGACTAGCCTCAATGAGCAGTTCTTC. Protein: CASSLTSLNEQFF.

Points on this clone: This CDR3 is also generated by other DNA sequences in the sample. The CDR3, as DNA: TGTGCCAGCTCGCTAGCGGGGGGCAGCACAGATACGCAGTATTTT. This codes for CASSLAGGSTDTQYF. The rearrangement joins TRBV7-9 to TRBJ2-3; 11 bases align to TRBD2. CDR1 SEHNR and CDR2 FQNEAQ come from the germline V gene (reference sequence). CDR3 length equals 15 residues. J was trimmed by 0 bases and V by 8 bases; bases with no gene match: 4.

V and J are TRBV7-8 and TRBJ1-2; no reliable D call. V lost 1 base to trimming and J lost 8 bases, with 14 bases between them. The CDR3 sequence is 14 residues long. Germline V gene lookup returns CDR1 SGHVS and CDR2 FQNEAQ. CDR3 sequence (DNA): TGTGCCAGCAGCTTAGAATTCAAGTCGGGAGGCTACACCTTC. Translating gives CASSLEFKSGGYTF.

The chain carries TRBV6-6 and TRBJ1-3; D remains ambiguous. V was clipped by 6 bases and J by 0 bases, with 15 bases between them. The germline V gene encodes CDR1 MNHNY and CDR2 SVGAGI (reference sequence). The CDR3 has 16 residues. The CDR3 coding sequence is TGTGCCAGCAGCCGGGGATCAGATTTCTCTGGAAACACCATATATTTT. Its protein product is CASSRGSDFSGNTIYF.

The rearrangement links TRBV28 to TRBJ1-5, with D possibly TRBD1 on 6 matching bases. Trimming took 3 bases from V and 2 from J, leaving 14 bases between them. The CDR3 runs to 16 residues. Germline V gene lookup returns CDR1 MDHEN and CDR2 SYDVKM. The CDR3 nucleotides read TGTGCCAGCAGTTTGGTGGGGGCATCGGGCAATCAGCCCCAGCATTTT. It is translated as CASSLVGASGNQPQHF.

The J gene is TRBJ2-1, the V gene TRBV7-6; 10 bases agree with TRBD1. Unmatched junction bases numbered 6, after V lost 3 bases and J lost 7 bases. This CDR3 is built from 15 residues. Germline values: CDR1 SGHVS, CDR2 FNYEAQ. The CDR3 coding sequence is TGTGCCAGCAGCTTTTCGACAGGGGGCCTGAATGAGCAGTTCTTC. As protein: CASSFSTGGLNEQFF.

This sequence joins TRBV2 and TRBJ1-1, with D tentatively TRBD1 (5 bases). V dropped 4 bases and J dropped 4 bases, with 13 bases sitting between them. The CDR3 loop spans 14 amino acids. The V gene's germline CDR1 is SNHLY and CDR2 FYNNEI. This CDR3 is CASSVTARPTEAFF. The CDR3 DNA follows: TGTGCCAGCAGTGTGACAGCGAGACCCACTGAAGCTTTCTTT.

V and J are TRBV5-4 and TRBJ1-1, with TRBD1 identical over 8 bases. The germline V gene encodes CDR1 SGHNT and CDR2 YYREEE (reference sequence). The J segment lost 0 bases and the V segment lost 4 bases, leaving 8 bases of the junction unmatched. The CDR3 runs to 16 residues. DNA for the CDR3: TGTGCCAGCAGCGGATGGACAGGGCATATGAACACTGAAGCTTTCTTT. The encoded protein is CASSGWTGHMNTEAFF.